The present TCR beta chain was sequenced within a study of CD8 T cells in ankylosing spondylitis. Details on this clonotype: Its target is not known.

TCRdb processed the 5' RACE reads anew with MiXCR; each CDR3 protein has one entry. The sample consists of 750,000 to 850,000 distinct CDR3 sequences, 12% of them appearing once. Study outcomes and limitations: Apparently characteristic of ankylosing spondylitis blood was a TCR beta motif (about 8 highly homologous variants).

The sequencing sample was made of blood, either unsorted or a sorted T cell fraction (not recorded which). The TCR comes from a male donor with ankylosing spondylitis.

In DNA, the CDR3 is TGCAGTGCTGGAAGGGGACTAGCGGCAACCGGGGAGCTGTTTTTT. Translated, it gives CSAGRGLAATGELFF. The rearrangement links TRBV20-1 to TRBJ2-2; TRBD2 matches at 11 bases. This CDR3 has 15 residues. Per the germline V gene, CDR1 is DFQATT and CDR2 is SNEGSKA (reference sequence). The V segment lost 5 bases and the J segment 5 bases; nucleotides outside the gene matches: 7.